Shown below are 10 T cell receptor beta chains from a single sample sequenced in a study of control samples from healthy donors and cancer patients. Libraries were prepared by immunoSEQ multiplex PCR; TCRdb keeps only in-frame clonotypes and omits some of them. The data contain under 200,000 clones, approximately 94% of them singletons. Sequencing used PBMCs. These TCRs come from a man aged 60-69 years with colorectal cancer.

The chain is built from TRBV9 and TRBJ1-1; D remains unclear. Trimming cost V 2 bases and J 0 bases, with 8 bases left between them. This CDR3 region has 14 residues. Looked up from germline, CDR1 is SGDLS and CDR2 is YYNGEE. This CDR3 is CASSVQNVNTEAFF. CDR3 nucleotide sequence: TGTGCCAGCAGCGTCCAAAACGTGAACACTGAAGCTTTCTTT.

The J gene is TRBJ2-3, the V gene TRBV10-2, with D perhaps TRBD1 (6 bases). The CDR3 extends over 14 amino acids. Germline CDR1 and CDR2: WSHSY and SAAADI. Between the trimmed V and J ends, which lost 6 bases and 0 bases, there was a span of 10 bases. The CDR3 DNA is TGCGCCAGCAGGGACAGCACTAGCACAGATACGCAGTATTTT. Protein sequence: CASRDSTSTDTQYF.

J is TRBJ1-1 and V is TRBV27; weak D call: TRBD1 (5 bases). The CDR3 loop spans 15 amino acids. Trimming left V 6 bases short and J 0 bases short, with 14 bases between. From germline, CDR1 is MNHEY and CDR2 SMNVEV (reference sequence). The CDR3 reads CASSLGGTVNTEAFF. DNA for the CDR3: TGTGCCAGCAGCTTAGGAGGGACGGTGAACACTGAAGCTTTCTTT.

The rearrangement uses TRBV5-5 and TRBJ2-7; D is uncertain. The germline V gene encodes CDR1 SGHKS and CDR2 YYEKEE (reference sequence). This CDR3 comprises 13 residues. V was trimmed by 0 bases and J by 6 bases, leaving 10 bases between them. CDR3 bases: TGTGCCAGCAGCTTGGCCTCGGGCACCGAGCAGTACTTC. The encoded protein is CASSLASGTEQYF.

This clone was recorded once. The chain combines TRBV5-6 with TRBJ2-7; 8 bases fit TRBD1. The junction had 5 bases not matched to a gene; V was cut back by 2 bases and J by 4 bases. The CDR3 spans 14 residues. Germline values: CDR1 SGHDT, CDR2 YYEEEE. The CDR3 DNA sequence: TGTGCCAGCAGCTTTCAGGGGGCGAAGTACGAGCAGTACTTC. Encoded protein: CASSFQGAKYEQYF. Complete variable domain (other parts from reference TRBV5-6 and TRBJ2-7): DAGVTQSPTHLIKTRGQQVTLRCSPKSGHDTVSWYQQALGQGPQFIFQYYEEEERQRGNFPDRFSGHQFPNYSSELNVNALLLGDSALYLCASSFQGAKYEQYFGPGTRLTVT.

The chain couples TRBV7-2 to TRBJ2-7, with TRBD2 as a possible D gene (5 bases). V was trimmed by 4 bases and J by 7 bases, leaving 11 bases between them. Germline values: CDR1 SGHTA, CDR2 FQGNSA. This CDR3 has 12 amino acids. The CDR3 here is CASSSGIGEQYF. CDR3 sequence (DNA): TGTGCCAGCAGCTCCGGGATTGGGGAGCAGTACTTC.

As to this clone: The same CDR3 arises from other DNA sequences in this sample as well. The rearrangement joins TRBV5-4 to TRBJ2-7, with D unclear. Looked up from germline, CDR1 is SGHNT and CDR2 is YYREEE (reference sequence). Trimming stripped 0 bases from V and 6 bases from J, with 4 bases between. CDR3 length: 11 residues. CDR3 amino acids: CASSLVGEQYF. The CDR3 DNA follows: TGTGCCAGCAGCTTGGTCGGCGAGCAGTACTTC.

The CDR3 nucleotides read TGCGCCAGCAGTGACGGGGCCACTGAAGCTTTCTTT. Protein product: CASSDGATEAFF. This chain connects TRBV10-1 to TRBJ1-1; possible D gene TRBD1, 5 bases. Germline lookup yields CDR1 WNHNN and CDR2 SYGVQD (reference sequence). V was trimmed by 3 bases and J by 4 bases, leaving 6 bases between them. The CDR3 is 12 amino acids.

The V and J genes are TRBV7-8 and TRBJ2-5, with no clear D. Germline CDR1 reads SGHVS; CDR2 reads FQNEAQ. V lost 2 bases and J 5 bases, leaving 9 bases between the germline ends. This CDR3 contains 13 residues. CDR3: CASSLLRTETQYF. The CDR3, as DNA: TGTGCCAGCAGCTTATTAAGAACGGAGACCCAGTACTTC.

In its sample, this clone was seen a few times. The J gene is TRBJ1-5, the V gene TRBV3-1 (or the pseudogene TRBV3-2), with D uncertain. V gave up 3 bases and J gave up 3 bases, with 6 bases separating them. The CDR3 is 13 residues long. CDR1 LGHDT and CDR2 YNNKEL come from the germline V gene (reference sequence). The CDR3 nucleotides are TGTGCCAGCAGCCAGTCGGTCAATCAGCCCCAGCATTTT. Protein: CASSQSVNQPQHF.